This T cell receptor beta chain was documented in a study of OX40 agonist ivuxolimab in advanced cancers. Generated by immunoSEQ multiplex PCR, the TCRdb table keeps only in-frame clones and is missing some. The sample lists tens of thousands of clones; 88% were seen once. The CDR3 runs to 16 residues. Germline assignment: CDR1 SGHDT and CDR2 YYEEEE. V lost 1 base and J lost 9, with 22 bases in between. General study results and limits: Averaging showed that CD8+ T cells had more expanded clones than CD4+ did.

As to this clone: The antigen remains undetermined.

The sequence was obtained from an adult with an advanced solid tumor such as melanoma, head and neck, liver or kidney cancer. The chain carries TRBV5-6 and TRBJ2-5; D perhaps matches TRBD1 (6 bases). The sample here was CD4+ or CD8+ T cells sorted from blood, taken in a trial of the OX40 agonist ivuxolimab. This CDR3 is CASSLSLGGTSLAQYF. The CDR3 bases are TGTGCCAGCAGCTTGTCGCTAGGGGGTACAAGTTTGGCCCAGTACTTC.